This TCR beta chain originates from a study of blood T cell repertoires in COVID-19. Study-wide context: Whether acute or convalescent, the COVID-19 samples came from the United States, Italy and Spain. Sources were T cells, B-cell-depleted T cells, or PBMCs; the material itself was cDNA or gDNA.

This CDR3 is 13 amino acids long. The V gene's germline CDR1 is SGHNT and CDR2 YENEEA. Seattle patients were enrolled while actively infected and followed longitudinally. Some clones are missing from TCRdb's copy, which holds only in-frame ones; the method was immunoSEQ multiplex PCR. The sample has more than 85,000 clones; just under 95% are singletons. In regard to this clone: The junction departs from the called germline gene at one end, perhaps through a read error.

This TCR was recovered from a woman in her forties or fifties with COVID-19, enrolled during active disease. This rearrangement joins TRBV11-3 to TRBJ1-5; 8 bases agree with TRBD1. The sample taken for sequencing was peripheral blood. The CDR3 DNA follows: TGTGCCAGCAGCCCATGCCGGGGACAGGTAAAGCCTTTT. It specifies CASSPCRGQVKPF.